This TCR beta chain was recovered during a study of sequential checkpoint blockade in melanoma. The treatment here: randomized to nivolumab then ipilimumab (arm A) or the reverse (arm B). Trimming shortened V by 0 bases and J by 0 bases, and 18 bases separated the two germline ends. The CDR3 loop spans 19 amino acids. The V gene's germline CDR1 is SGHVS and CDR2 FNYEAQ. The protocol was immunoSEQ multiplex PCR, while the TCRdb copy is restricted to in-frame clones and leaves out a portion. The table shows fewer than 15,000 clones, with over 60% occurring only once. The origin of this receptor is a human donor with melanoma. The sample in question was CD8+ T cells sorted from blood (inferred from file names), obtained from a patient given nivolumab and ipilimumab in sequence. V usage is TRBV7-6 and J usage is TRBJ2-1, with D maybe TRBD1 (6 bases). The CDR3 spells CASSLAITSGTFSYNEQFF. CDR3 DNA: TGTGCCAGCAGCTTAGCGATTACTTCCGGGACATTCTCCTACAATGAGCAGTTCTTC.